Reported below is one T cell receptor beta chain. The antigen is undetermined. Clones were read by immunoSEQ multiplex PCR, and TCRdb kept only the in-frame ones, dropping some. The sample contains about 2 million clones, around 96% of which appear only once. The data originate from a study of shared clonotypes between healthy human individuals. Study conclusions and caveats: Estimated clonotype richness was generally higher in naive than memory subsets.

V dropped 3 bases and J dropped 10 bases, with 8 bases sitting between them. The CDR3 spans 11 residues. Germline CDR1 and CDR2: SGHTS and YDEGEE. Naive-designated CD8 cells lacked CD45RO, were positively enriched for CCR7, and omitted terminally differentiated effector memory CD45RA+ cells. The chain is built from TRBV5-8 and TRBJ1-5; no definite D call. This receptor was obtained from a young man in good health. Sequencing input: naive CD8+ T cells sorted from blood. The chain's CDR3 is CASSSDLPQHF. CDR3 coding DNA: TGTGCCAGCAGCTCTGACCTTCCCCAGCATTTT.